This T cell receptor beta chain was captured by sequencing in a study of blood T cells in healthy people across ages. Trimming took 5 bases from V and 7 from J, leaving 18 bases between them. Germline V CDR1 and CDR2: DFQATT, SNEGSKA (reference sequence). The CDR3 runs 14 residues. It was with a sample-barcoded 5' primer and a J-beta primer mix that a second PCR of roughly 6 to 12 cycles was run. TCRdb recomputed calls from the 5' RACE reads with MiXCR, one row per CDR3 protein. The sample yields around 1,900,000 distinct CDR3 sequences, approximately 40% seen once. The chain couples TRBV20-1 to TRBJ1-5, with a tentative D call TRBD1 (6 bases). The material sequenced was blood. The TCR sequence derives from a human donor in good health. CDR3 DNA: TGCAGTGCTCTGGGGGCTGGGACGAGGCAGCCCCAGCATTTT. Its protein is CSALGAGTRQPQHF.